In this sample, the clone carrying this TCR beta chain turned up a few times. Its cognate antigen is unknown. These data come from a study of early T cells in non-severe SARS-CoV-2 infection. Findings and limits, study-wide: VDJdb matches were skewed toward anti-spike CD8 T cell responses.

Separate cDNA molecules each had unique molecular identifiers attached to them. MiXCR, applied by TCRdb to the 5' RACE reads, yields one record per CDR3 protein. The table lists some 52,000 distinct CDR3 sequences, over 7% of them singletons. The source is an adult who was a healthcare worker with PCR-confirmed SARS-CoV-2 infection or an uninfected control (not recorded which). The specimen was whole blood.

The CDR3 is CSAREDLDTQYF. CDR3 in DNA: TGCAGTGCTAGGGAGGACCTAGATACGCAGTATTTT. The V gene is TRBV20-1, the J gene TRBJ2-3, with a possible D match to TRBD2 (5 bases). V was cut by 3 bases and J by 5 bases, with 9 bases left in between. Germline values: CDR1 DFQATT, CDR2 SNEGSKA (reference sequence). This CDR3 is built from 12 residues.